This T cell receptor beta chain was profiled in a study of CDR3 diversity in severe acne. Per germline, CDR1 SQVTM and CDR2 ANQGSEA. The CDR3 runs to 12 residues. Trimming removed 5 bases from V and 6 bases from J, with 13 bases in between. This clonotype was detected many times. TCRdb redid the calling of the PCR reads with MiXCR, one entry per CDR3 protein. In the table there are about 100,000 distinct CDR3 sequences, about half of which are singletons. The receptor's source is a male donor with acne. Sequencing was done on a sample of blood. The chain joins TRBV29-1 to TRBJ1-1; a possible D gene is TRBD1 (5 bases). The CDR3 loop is CSVTTDAPEAFF. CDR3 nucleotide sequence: TGCAGCGTTACGACAGACGCTCCTGAAGCTTTCTTT.